The rows below give T cell receptor beta chains drawn from one sample of a study of blood T cell repertoires in COVID-19. Clones were sequenced by immunoSEQ multiplex PCR, and TCRdb holds only the in-frame ones, with some missing. The sample consists of around 47,000 clones, roughly 89% of them appearing once. Sequencing was done on a sample of peripheral blood. These TCRs come from an elderly man with active or convalescent COVID-19. CDR3s include the opening cysteine and the closing phenylalanine or tryptophan.

TRBV5-1	CASSLASSINEQFF
TRBV29-1	CSVDEAVLETQYF
TRBV6-2/TRBV6-3	CASSQRTLRLAGGPDTQYF
TRBV5-1	CASSPGTSGISDEQYF
TRBV6-5	CASSYGQNNEKLFF
TRBV27	CASSSTSGDPYGQYF
TRBV12-3/TRBV12-4	CASSFAGHYGYTF
TRBV3-1/TRBV3-2	CASSQNRGQGNTEAFF
TRBV19	CASTLGLAGGPRYEQFF
TRBV7-7	CASSPDRNQETQYF
TRBV6-4	CASSAESGNTIYF
TRBV7-2	CASSPSPGLAGNEQFF
TRBV7-2	CASSLVSSGGNNEQFF
TRBV7-8	CASSYPRTGKGYEQYF
TRBV7-6	CASSSSGTSSYEQYF
TRBV5-6	CASSTTGQGDQPQHF
TRBV7-9	CASSPRTGFNQPQHF
TRBV9	CASSVVEGLNSPLHF
TRBV5-1	CASSNGQGGTEAFF
TRBV30	CAWGTVAYEQYF
TRBV18	CASSMGTGQGVQPQHF
TRBV3-1/TRBV3-2	CASSLRDSGNTIYF
TRBV27	CASRPGGAEAYEQYF
TRBV12-3/TRBV12-4	CASSPSGMGTQYF
TRBV6-5	CASSYSLASYNEQFF
TRBV7-2	CASSFTSRSTGELFF
TRBV5-1	CASSLGPGQGKSDTQYF
TRBV6-5	CASSRDYFGNQPQHF
TRBV28	CATVGENIQYF
TRBV15	CATSRVTGSGNTIYF
TRBV7-9	CASSLALGLADNEQFF
TRBV28	CASRLGGSTDTQYF
TRBV7-3	CASSLDRNTEAFF
TRBV5-4	CASSLGGDSYEQYF
TRBV5-6	CASSLSAGVTYGYTF